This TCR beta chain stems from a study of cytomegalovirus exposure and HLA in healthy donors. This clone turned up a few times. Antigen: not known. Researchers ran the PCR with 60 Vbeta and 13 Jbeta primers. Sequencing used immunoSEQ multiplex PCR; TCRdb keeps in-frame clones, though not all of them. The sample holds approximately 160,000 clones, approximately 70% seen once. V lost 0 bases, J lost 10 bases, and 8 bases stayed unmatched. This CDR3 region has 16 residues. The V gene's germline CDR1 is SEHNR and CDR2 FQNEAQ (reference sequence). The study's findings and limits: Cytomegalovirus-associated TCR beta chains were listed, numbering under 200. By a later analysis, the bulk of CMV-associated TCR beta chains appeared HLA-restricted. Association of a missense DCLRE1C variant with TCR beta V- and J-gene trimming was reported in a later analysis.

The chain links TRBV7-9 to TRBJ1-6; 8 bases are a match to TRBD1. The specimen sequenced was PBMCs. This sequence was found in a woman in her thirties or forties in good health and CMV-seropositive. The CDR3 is CASSLAAGGLGSPLHF. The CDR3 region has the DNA TGTGCCAGCAGCTTAGCGGCAGGGGGCCTGGGGTCACCCCTCCACTTT.